This T cell receptor beta chain was obtained from a study of T cells in Graves' hyperthyroidism and ophthalmopathy. Findings and limits, study-wide: Blood also showed most of the thyroid clonotypes that were expanded above 0.001.

V was clipped by 0 bases and J by 1 base, with 9 bases between them. The CDR3 covers 15 residues. Germline V gene data show CDR1 as MNHEY and CDR2 as SVGEGT. This clonotype was counted ten times or more. The antigen remains undetermined. TCR beta CDR3 regions were amplified from RNA transcripts. TCR CDR3 underwent first-round RT-PCR with the HTBI primer set. TCRdb re-analysed the multiplex PCR reads in MiXCR, keeping a single row per CDR3 protein. The table shows hundreds of thousands of distinct CDR3 sequences, with less than 25% occurring only once. PBMCs were collected from an approximately 9.3 ml volume of fresh peripheral blood.

The genes are TRBV6-2 or TRBV6-3 and TRBJ1-1, with unresolved D. The material sequenced was blood. This receptor was taken from a woman aged 25 to 45 with Graves' ophthalmopathy. In DNA, the CDR3 is TGTGCCAGCAGTTACTCCGACCTGCCGAACACTGAAGCTTTCTTT. It specifies CASSYSDLPNTEAFF.